The rows below give T cell receptor beta chains drawn from one sample of a study of cytomegalovirus exposure and HLA in healthy donors. Sequenced by immunoSEQ multiplex PCR; TCRdb stores in-frame clones only, minus some. There are approximately 120,000 clones in the sample; roughly 80% occur only once, and approximately 11% lies in the top ten. The sample taken for sequencing was PBMCs. The receptors shown here come from a man aged 25-45 years in good health and CMV-seropositive. Both conserved end residues are part of each CDR3. The D gene is left open where the match is weak. Only some rows state a clone size, as once, few, many or a class for expanded clones.

J: TRBJ2-2
size: .
D: .
V: TRBV4-3
DNA: TGCGCCAGCAGCCAAGGCCCCAACGGAGGGAGAGGTACCGGGGAGCTGTTTTTT
CDR3: CASSQGPNGGRGTGELFF

J: TRBJ1-2
size: .
D: TRBD1
V: TRBV5-6
DNA: TGTGCCAGCAGCTTGGGGCCAGGGACAGGGAATGGCTACACCTTC
CDR3: CASSLGPGTGNGYTF

J: TRBJ2-7
size: .
D: TRBD2
V: TRBV5-1
DNA: TGCGCCAGCAGCCAGGGACTAGCGGGAGTCGAGCAGTACTTC
CDR3: CASSQGLAGVEQYF

J: TRBJ2-1
size: .
D: TRBD1
V: TRBV5-6
DNA: TGTGCCAGCAGCCGGACAGGGACCAAGCAGTTCTTC
CDR3: CASSRTGTKQFF

J: TRBJ2-7
size: .
D: .
V: TRBV6-6
DNA: TGTGCCAGCAGCGCTCTGGCGGGAAGACGGCGCTACGAGCAGTACTTC
CDR3: CASSALAGRRRYEQYF

J: TRBJ2-7
size: few
D: TRBD2
V: TRBV5-6
DNA: TGTGCCAGCAGCCACGGCCTAGCGGTCTACGAGCAGTACTTC
CDR3: CASSHGLAVYEQYF

J: TRBJ1-1
size: once
D: .
V: TRBV18
DNA: TGTGCCAGCTCCCGAAACAGGGCGTGGGACACTGAAGCTTTCTTT
CDR3: CASSRNRAWDTEAFF

J: TRBJ2-3
size: once
D: TRBD2
V: TRBV4-1
DNA: TGCGCCAGCAGCCAAGTCGCTAGCGGGCCGAGCGAAGATACGCAGTATTTT
CDR3: CASSQVASGPSEDTQYF

J: TRBJ2-1
size: few
D: .
V: TRBV9
DNA: TGTGCCAGCAGCGCCTCCCGGAACAGGGACAATGAGCAGTTCTTC
CDR3: CASSASRNRDNEQFF

J: TRBJ1-2
size: .
D: .
V: TRBV9
DNA: TGTGCCAGCCAGGGGATAAGAGGCTACACCTTC
CDR3: CASQGIRGYTF

J: TRBJ2-7
size: .
D: TRBD2
V: TRBV27
DNA: TGTGCCAGCAAGCTTAGCGGGATTGTCTACGAGCAGTACTTC
CDR3: CASKLSGIVYEQYF

J: TRBJ1-1
size: few
D: TRBD1
V: TRBV5-5
DNA: TGTGCCAGCAGCTTGAGACAGGGGGTGTACACTGAAGCTTTCTTT
CDR3: CASSLRQGVYTEAFF

J: TRBJ1-2
size: .
D: .
V: TRBV25-1
DNA: TGTGCCAGCAGTCGAGGGATGGGCGGCTACACCTTC
CDR3: CASSRGMGGYTF

J: TRBJ1-1
size: .
D: TRBD1
V: TRBV6-1
DNA: TGTGCCAGCAGTGATACCCGGACAGGGGCGTTAGGGACTGAAGCTTTCTTT
CDR3: CASSDTRTGALGTEAFF

J: TRBJ2-7
size: .
D: TRBD2
V: TRBV7-2
DNA: TGTGCCAGCAGCCCAACCGGGACTAGCGGATACGAGCAGTACTTC
CDR3: CASSPTGTSGYEQYF

J: TRBJ2-1
size: .
D: TRBD2
V: TRBV28
DNA: TGTGCCAGCAGTCCGGGACTAGGGGCGGTGAGTGAGCAGTTCTTC
CDR3: CASSPGLGAVSEQFF

J: TRBJ2-5
size: .
D: TRBD1
V: TRBV7-9
DNA: TGTGCCAGCAGCTTGACACGGGGACAGGGGGAAGAGACCCAGTACTTC
CDR3: CASSLTRGQGEETQYF

J: TRBJ2-2
size: .
D: .
V: TRBV10-3
DNA: TGTGCCGCCGGGGGAAGCAAGAACACCGGGGAGCTGTTTTTT
CDR3: CAAGGSKNTGELFF

J: TRBJ2-2
size: .
D: .
V: TRBV6-5
DNA: TGTGCCAGCAGTTACTCGACGCAGGGCGACGGGGAGCTGTTTTTT
CDR3: CASSYSTQGDGELFF

J: TRBJ1-5
size: .
D: .
V: TRBV28
DNA: TGTGCCAGCAGTCTCGGGAAAAATCAGCCCCAGCATTTT
CDR3: CASSLGKNQPQHF

J: TRBJ2-6
size: few
D: .
V: TRBV7-9
DNA: TGTGCCAGCAGCCGGGGATCTGGGGCCAACGTCCTGACTTTC
CDR3: CASSRGSGANVLTF

J: TRBJ2-7
size: .
D: .
V: TRBV10-3
DNA: TGTGCCATCAGTGACAGGCAGGGGCCATCCTACGAGCAGTACTTC
CDR3: CAISDRQGPSYEQYF

J: TRBJ2-7
size: once
D: TRBD1
V: TRBV19
DNA: TGTGCCAGTAAATTGTCCGGACAGGGCTACGAGCAGTACTTC
CDR3: CASKLSGQGYEQYF

J: TRBJ2-1
size: .
D: .
V: TRBV7-9
DNA: TGTGCCAGCAGCCCTACGGGGGATGAGCAGTTCTTC
CDR3: CASSPTGDEQFF

J: TRBJ2-1
size: .
D: .
V: TRBV4-1
DNA: TGCGCCAGCAGCCCCCCCGGGGGAGAAGAGCAGTTCTTC
CDR3: CASSPPGGEEQFF

J: TRBJ1-3
size: .
D: .
V: TRBV4-3
DNA: TGCGCCAGCAGCCAGGACGGAAGACCCTACGGGGACACCATATATTTT
CDR3: CASSQDGRPYGDTIYF

J: TRBJ2-7
size: .
D: TRBD2
V: TRBV5-6
DNA: TGTGCCAGCAGCTTGGAGGCTAGCGGTACGTACGAGCAGTACTTC
CDR3: CASSLEASGTYEQYF

J: TRBJ2-3
size: .
D: TRBD1
V: TRBV6-1
DNA: TGTGCCAGCAGTTCTACTTTAAGGACAGGGGCACAGTATTTT
CDR3: CASSSTLRTGAQYF

J: TRBJ2-7
size: .
D: .
V: TRBV29-1
DNA: TGCAGCGTTGAACGAGGGAGCTCCTACGAGCAGTACTTC
CDR3: CSVERGSSYEQYF

J: TRBJ2-2
size: .
D: .
V: TRBV4-2
DNA: TGTGCCAGCAGCCAAGATTCCGGGAACACCGGGGAGCTGTTTTTT
CDR3: CASSQDSGNTGELFF

J: TRBJ1-1
size: once
D: TRBD1
V: TRBV27
DNA: TGTGCCAGCAGTCTCACAGGGGTTGGCACTGAAGCTTTCTTT
CDR3: CASSLTGVGTEAFF

J: TRBJ2-7
size: .
D: .
V: TRBV5-6
DNA: TGTGCCAGCAGCTATGCAGCGCAGAATACCTACGAGCAGTACTTC
CDR3: CASSYAAQNTYEQYF

J: TRBJ2-5
size: few
D: TRBD2
V: TRBV29-1
DNA: TGCAGCGCTCGCCGGACTAGCGGGACCCAAGAGACCCAGTACTTC
CDR3: CSARRTSGTQETQYF

J: TRBJ2-3
size: .
D: .
V: TRBV9
DNA: TGTGCCAGCAGCGTAGATAACGGGATCACAGATACGCAGTATTTT
CDR3: CASSVDNGITDTQYF

J: TRBJ2-7
size: few
D: .
V: TRBV7-8
DNA: TGTGCCAGCAGCGCGCGCTTTTCCTACGAGCAGTACTTC
CDR3: CASSARFSYEQYF

J: TRBJ2-2
size: .
D: .
V: TRBV19
DNA: TGTGCCAGTAGTATCCAGGCAGGCACCGGGGAGCTGTTTTTT
CDR3: CASSIQAGTGELFF

J: TRBJ2-7
size: .
D: .
V: TRBV2
DNA: TGTGCCAGCAGTGAAGCGACAGCCGGTATTTCCGAGCAGTACTTC
CDR3: CASSEATAGISEQYF

J: TRBJ1-2
size: .
D: TRBD1
V: TRBV28
DNA: TGTGCCAGCAGTGACCCGGGGACAGGGGCGCTGGAGGGCTACACCTTC
CDR3: CASSDPGTGALEGYTF

J: TRBJ2-2
size: .
D: TRBD2
V: TRBV2
DNA: TGTGCCAGCAGTCCTCCGCTACCGGGACTAGCGGGAGATACCGGGGAGCTGTTTTTT
CDR3: CASSPPLPGLAGDTGELFF

J: TRBJ1-2
size: .
D: .
V: TRBV7-2
DNA: TGTGCCAGCAGCCCCCCAGGTTCTAACTATGGCTACACCTTC
CDR3: CASSPPGSNYGYTF

J: TRBJ2-5
size: .
D: TRBD2
V: TRBV15
DNA: TGTGCCACCAGCAGGACCGGGAGGGTGATAGAGACCCAGTACTTC
CDR3: CATSRTGRVIETQYF

J: TRBJ1-4
size: few
D: TRBD1
V: TRBV27
DNA: TGTGCCAGCAGCCTAGGGGGCGCGGGGGAAAAACTGTTTTTT
CDR3: CASSLGGAGEKLFF

J: TRBJ1-2
size: .
D: .
V: TRBV7-6
DNA: TGTGCCAGCAGCACGGACAGAGGGAGTGGCTACACCTTC
CDR3: CASSTDRGSGYTF

J: TRBJ1-2
size: .
D: TRBD1
V: TRBV18
DNA: TGTGCCAGCTCACTGGACCGGGACAGGGGAAATCGTGGCTACACCTTC
CDR3: CASSLDRDRGNRGYTF

J: TRBJ2-3
size: .
D: .
V: TRBV29-1
DNA: TGCAGCGTTGCAGCCAGGTACACAGATACGCAGTATTTT
CDR3: CSVAARYTDTQYF

J: TRBJ2-4
size: .
D: .
V: TRBV19
DNA: TGTGCCAGTAGTAGCAGCGGTGAAGCCAAAAACATTCAGTACTTC
CDR3: CASSSSGEAKNIQYF

J: TRBJ1-5
size: .
D: .
V: TRBV27
DNA: TGTGCCTTGAGGTTGCCCCAGCATTTT
CDR3: CALRLPQHF

J: TRBJ2-7
size: .
D: TRBD1
V: TRBV7-8
DNA: TGTGCCAGCAGCTGGGCTTCGACAGGGGGCACCTACGAGCAGTACTTC
CDR3: CASSWASTGGTYEQYF

J: TRBJ2-4
size: few
D: TRBD1
V: TRBV25-1
DNA: TGTGCCAGCAGTGATACGGACAGGGGAAACATTCAGTACTTC
CDR3: CASSDTDRGNIQYF

J: TRBJ2-2
size: .
D: TRBD2
V: TRBV11-3
DNA: TGTGCCAGCAGTGGGAGGGGCGCGAACACCGGGGAGCTGTTTTTT
CDR3: CASSGRGANTGELFF

J: TRBJ1-1
size: .
D: TRBD1
V: TRBV4-1
DNA: TGCGCCAGCAGGAACAGGGGGTTAGGAGAGAACACTGAAGCTTTCTTT
CDR3: CASRNRGLGENTEAFF

J: TRBJ1-1
size: .
D: .
V: TRBV6-1
DNA: TGTGCCAGCACGGAGGGTATGATGAACACTGAAGCTTTCTTT
CDR3: CASTEGMMNTEAFF

J: TRBJ1-2
size: few
D: .
V: TRBV18
DNA: TGTGCCAGCTCACCACCGACCAGGTCGGATGGCTACACCTTC
CDR3: CASSPPTRSDGYTF

J: TRBJ2-3
size: .
D: TRBD2
V: TRBV7-2
DNA: TGTGCCAGCAGCTTAGTCCTAGCGGGAGTTAGAACAGATACGCAGTATTTT
CDR3: CASSLVLAGVRTDTQYF

J: TRBJ2-7
size: .
D: TRBD1
V: TRBV6-1
DNA: TGTGCCAGCAGTGAAAGCACAGGGGGCGTCCAAGAGCAGTACTTC
CDR3: CASSESTGGVQEQYF